This entry lists 14 T cell receptor beta chains sequenced from one sample in a study of T cells in localized non-small cell lung cancer. The assay was immunoSEQ multiplex PCR, and TCRdb's table has in-frame clones only and misses some. The data hold tens of thousands of clones, with 80% to 90% observed a single time. This specimen consisted of peripheral blood, obtained before any cancer treatment. The receptors were sampled from a man aged 40 to 75 with stage I squamous cell lung carcinoma.

J is TRBJ1-1 and V is TRBV14; D gene ambiguous. Germline V gives CDR1 SGHDN, CDR2 FVKESK. This CDR3 region has 13 residues. The V end lost 3 bases, the J end lost 7 bases, and 12 bases lay between the germline ends. This CDR3 is CASSQRSSREAFF. The CDR3 region has the DNA TGTGCCAGCAGCCAGCGGAGCAGTCGTGAAGCTTTCTTT.

The chain is built from TRBV18 and TRBJ2-2; D is unclear. This CDR3 has 15 residues. In germline, CDR1 is KGHSH, CDR2 LQKENI. V was clipped by 1 base and J by 0 bases, with 6 bases between them. CDR3 nucleotides: TGTGCCAGCTCACCACGCGGAACGAACACCGGGGAGCTGTTTTTT. This encodes CASSPRGTNTGELFF.

The rearrangement uses TRBV4-2 and TRBJ2-7; D might be TRBD1 (5 bases). V dropped 2 bases and J dropped 0 bases, with 8 bases sitting between them. The germline V gene has CDR1 LGHNA and CDR2 YNFKEQ. The CDR3 totals 14 residues. CDR3 DNA: TGTGCCAGCAGCCAAACAGGAAGCTCCTACGAGCAGTACTTC. It is translated as CASSQTGSSYEQYF.

The chain has TRBV19 and TRBJ2-3, with 8 bases fitting TRBD1. V lost 5 bases, J lost 6 bases, and 10 bases stayed unmatched. Germline V lookup: CDR1 LNHDA, CDR2 SQIVND (reference sequence). The CDR3 sequence is 15 residues long. The CDR3 region has the DNA TGTGCCAGTAGTCCCCGAAGGACAGGGTCGGATACGCAGTATTTT. This translates into CASSPRRTGSDTQYF.

This sequence joins TRBV18 and TRBJ1-5, with D hard to call. This CDR3 contains 15 residues. Per germline, CDR1 KGHSH and CDR2 LQKENI. V was shortened by 1 base and J by 0 bases, with 7 bases between the two germline ends. CDR3: CASSPLGNSNQPQHF. CDR3 nucleotide sequence: TGTGCCAGCTCACCACTGGGTAATAGCAATCAGCCCCAGCATTTT. The variable domain in full, completed from reference TRBV18 and TRBJ1-5, reads NAGVMQNPRHLVRRRGQEARLRCSPMKGHSHVYWYRQLPEEGLKFMVYLQKENIIDESGMPKERFSAEFPKEGPSILRIQQVVRGDSAAYFCASSPLGNSNQPQHFGDGTRLSIL.

CDR3 in amino acids: CASKATSYEQYF. The CDR3 DNA is TGTGCCAGCAAAGCGACCTCCTACGAGCAGTACTTC. This chain joins TRBV6-5 and TRBJ2-7; no reliable D call. Trimming took 7 bases from V and 0 from J, leaving 7 bases between them. This CDR3 is 12 amino acids long. Germline-derived CDR1 and CDR2 are MNHEY and SVGAGI.

This chain links TRBV20-1 with TRBJ1-3, with D unclear. The germline V gene has CDR1 DFQATT and CDR2 SNEGSKA (reference sequence). The CDR3 runs 11 residues. V lost 5 bases, J lost 4 bases, and 6 bases lay in between. For the CDR3, the DNA is TGCAGTGCTCCCAGGGGAAACACCATATATTTT. Protein product: CSAPRGNTIYF.

The chain combines TRBV29-1 with TRBJ2-5, with TRBD2 matching 9 bases. CDR3 length: 14 residues. Germline lookup yields CDR1 SQVTM and CDR2 ANQGSEA. V lost 3 bases, J lost 5 bases, and 7 bases stayed unmatched. In DNA, the CDR3 is TGCAGCGTTGATACCCTAGCGGGGAGGGAGACCCAGTACTTC. Its protein product is CSVDTLAGRETQYF.

The rearrangement uses TRBV28 and TRBJ1-1; 9 bases fit TRBD1. CDR1 is MDHEN, CDR2 SYDVKM, per germline. This CDR3 has 16 residues. V shed 0 bases and J 5 bases; nucleotides not matched to a gene: 7. The CDR3 loop reads CASSLWTLDRGTEAFF. For the CDR3, the DNA is TGTGCCAGCAGTTTATGGACCTTGGACAGGGGTACTGAAGCTTTCTTT.

The rearrangement joins TRBV11-3 to TRBJ2-7, with 9 bases that match TRBD1. Germline V lookup: CDR1 SGHNT, CDR2 YENEEA. Losses at the gene ends were 5 bases for V and 6 bases for J; bases not matched to a gene: 11. The CDR3 has 15 amino acids. The CDR3, as DNA: TGTGCCAGCAGCACGGTAGGGACAGGGTCGGCCGAGCAGTACTTC. It specifies CASSTVGTGSAEQYF.

The chain links TRBV7-6 to TRBJ2-3; 15 nucleotides align to TRBD2. V dropped 5 bases and J dropped 3; count of bases not matched to a gene: 6. The germline CDR1 and CDR2 sequences are SGHVS and FNYEAQ. CDR3 length: 17 residues. The CDR3 here is CASSAWGTSGRTDTQYF. The CDR3 DNA reads as TGTGCCAGCAGCGCGTGGGGGACTAGCGGGAGGACAGATACGCAGTATTTT.

This rearrangement joins TRBV7-2 to TRBJ1-6; 8 nucleotides agree with TRBD1. The germline V gene encodes CDR1 SGHTA and CDR2 FQGNSA. Trimming took 3 bases from V and 6 from J; bases not matched to a gene: 4. There are 15 residues in the CDR3. CDR3 coding DNA: TGTGCCAGCAGCTTTCCTCAGGGGGCTAATTCACCCCTCCACTTT. The encoded protein is CASSFPQGANSPLHF. Complete variable domain (other parts from reference TRBV7-2 and TRBJ1-6): GAGVSQSPSNKVTEKGKDVELRCDPISGHTALYWYRQSLGQGLEFLIYFQGNSAPDKSGLPSDRFSAERTGGSVSTLTIQRTQQEDSAVYLCASSFPQGANSPLHFGNGTRLTVT.

The rearrangement uses TRBV7-3 and TRBJ2-2; unclear D gene. The germline V and J ends were trimmed by 4 bases and 6 bases, with 15 bases remaining between them. Per the germline V gene, CDR1 is SGHTA and CDR2 is FQGTGA. CDR3 length: 15 amino acids. CDR3 bases: TGTGCCAGCAGCTCGAGACACCTCGGGCCCGGGGAGCTGTTTTTT. Residues: CASSSRHLGPGELFF.

This clone was observed a single time. The V gene is TRBV2, the J gene TRBJ2-1; weak D call: TRBD2 (6 bases). Per the germline V gene, CDR1 is SNHLY and CDR2 is FYNNEI. The CDR3 is 14 amino acids. V lost 6 bases and J 5 bases, leaving 14 bases between the germline ends. The CDR3 DNA reads as TGTGCCAGCAGGGAGACTAGTATGGACAATGAGCAGTTCTTC. Its translation is CASRETSMDNEQFF. Full variable domain (outside the CDR3, taken from reference TRBV2 and TRBJ2-1): EPEVTQTPSHQVTQMGQEVILRCVPISNHLYFYWYRQILGQKVEFLVSFYNNEISEKSEIFDDQFSVERPDGSNFTLKIRSTKLEDSAMYFCASRETSMDNEQFFGPGTRLTVL.